These 9 T cell receptor beta chains came from one sample sequenced in a study of blood T cells in healthy people across ages. PCR was performed a second time for 7 to 11 cycles using a sample-barcoded 5' primer and a J-beta primer mix. MiXCR was run by TCRdb on the 5' RACE reads, yielding one entry per CDR3 protein. Here the sample spans 1.5 million to 2 million distinct CDR3 sequences, less than 50% being singletons. Input material: blood. These TCRs come from a woman between 40 and 55 years old in good health.

The sample holds many counts of this clonotype. V and J are TRBV5-1 and TRBJ2-7, with 8 bases fitting TRBD1. Per the germline V gene, CDR1 is SGHRS and CDR2 is YFSETQ. Trimming at V came to 0 bases and at J to 3 bases, leaving 5 bases not matched to a gene. This CDR3 spans 15 amino acids. The CDR3 DNA reads as TGCGCCAGCAGCTTGGGAACAGGGGGAATCTACGAGCAGTACTTC. Translation: CASSLGTGGIYEQYF.

Only a few counts were recorded for this clonotype. The CDR3 protein is CASSYSEVSQETQYF. The CDR3 nucleotides read TGTGCCAGCAGTTACTCGGAGGTCTCCCAAGAGACCCAGTACTTC. The V gene is TRBV6-5, the J gene TRBJ2-5, with TRBD2 as a possible D gene (5 bases). V dropped 0 bases and J dropped 1 base, with 9 bases sitting between them. This CDR3 is built from 15 residues. Germline V CDR1 and CDR2: MNHEY, SVGAGI.

V gene TRBV6-5 combines with J gene TRBJ1-5; TRBD1 matches at 7 bases. CDR1 and CDR2 (germline): MNHEY, SVGAGI. The CDR3 is 12 residues long. V gave up 11 bases and J gave up 3 bases; unmatched junction bases: 4. As DNA, the CDR3 is TGTGCCTCGGGACAGCCCAATCAGCCCCAGCATTTT. Amino acids: CASGQPNQPQHF.

This chain links TRBV20-1 with TRBJ1-2; TRBD1 agrees at 7 bases. Germline V lookup: CDR1 DFQATT, CDR2 SNEGSKA (reference sequence). The CDR3 is 15 residues long. With 6 bases clipped from V and 4 bases from J, the junction kept 14 bases outside the gene matches. This CDR3 is CSARTGQTKFYGYTF. CDR3 DNA: TGCAGTGCCAGGACGGGACAGACAAAATTCTATGGCTACACCTTC.

The chain has TRBV24-1 and TRBJ2-1; 7 bases are shared with TRBD2. Trimming at V came to 1 base and at J to 6 bases, leaving 5 bases not matched to a gene. This CDR3 comprises 15 residues. The germline V gene has CDR1 KGHDR and CDR2 SFDVKD. CDR3 region: CATSDFSGTINEQFF. CDR3 DNA sequence: TGTGCCACCAGTGATTTCAGCGGGACGATCAATGAGCAGTTCTTC.

The table lists this clonotype with a few counts. Here the CDR3 DNA reads TGTGCCAGCAGTTACTCAGCCGGGGGGGCTAAGGATGAGCAGTTCTTC. This codes for CASSYSAGGAKDEQFF. The genes are TRBV6-6 and TRBJ2-1, with 8 bases aligning to TRBD2. V was pared by 0 bases and J by 8 bases, with 9 bases of the junction left unmatched. From germline, CDR1 is MNHNY and CDR2 SVGAGI (reference sequence). This CDR3 region has 16 residues.

CDR3 amino acids: CSADGLSSYEQYF. The CDR3 DNA is TGCAGTGCTGACGGACTATCCTCCTACGAGCAGTACTTC. The rearrangement uses TRBV20-1 and TRBJ2-7; a weak D match, TRBD2 (6 bases). The CDR3 is 13 amino acids. Trimming stripped 5 bases from V and 0 bases from J, with 11 bases between. CDR1 is DFQATT and CDR2 is SNEGSKA in the germline V gene (reference sequence).

The J gene is TRBJ2-1, the V gene TRBV20-1, with TRBD2 as a possible D gene (5 bases). CDR3 size: 14 residues. Trimming cost V 5 bases and J 7 bases, with 18 bases left between them. Germline V gene sequence: CDR1 DFQATT, CDR2 SNEGSKA (reference sequence). CDR3 in amino acids: CSALGLVLGNEQFF. The DNA of the CDR3 is TGCAGTGCTCTTGGACTGGTCTTGGGGAATGAGCAGTTCTTC.

Notes on this clonotype: The junction and the germline gene differ at one end; a read error may be behind it. The chain uses TRBV29-1 and TRBJ2-5, with a possible D match to TRBD1 (5 bases). The assigned J gene may be wrong: the sequence end matches TRBJ2-7 better. Germline lookup yields CDR1 SQVTM and CDR2 ANQGSEA. The length of the CDR3 is 12 residues. The CDR3 region is CSGEGAANEQYF. The CDR3, as DNA: TGCAGCGGTGAAGGGGCAGCGAACGAGCAGTACTTC.